The 30 T cell receptor beta chains in this list originate from one sample, sequenced in a study of shared clonotypes between healthy human individuals. TCRdb's table, derived via immunoSEQ multiplex PCR, lists solely in-frame clones and lacks some. The table shows millions of clones, with just over 90% occurring only once. The sample comprised naive CD4+ T cells sorted from blood. Indicated subset: CD45RA+ positively selected. These receptors were taken from a man younger than 35 in good health.

The genes are TRBV6-5 and TRBJ2-3; D is tentatively TRBD1 or TRBD2 (5 bases each). The V gene lost 7 bases and the J gene lost 8 bases, with 16 bases spanning the gap. The CDR3 is made up of 13 amino acids. CDR1 is MNHEY, CDR2 SVGAGI, per germline. CDR3 sequence: CASTDTFGGTQYF. The CDR3 bases are TGTGCCAGCACGGACACTTTTGGGGGTACGCAGTATTTT.

CDR3: CASSFTQGRYEQYF. The CDR3 nucleotides are TGCGCCAGCAGCTTTACACAGGGTCGGTACGAGCAGTACTTC. This chain links TRBV5-1 with TRBJ2-7; D is possibly TRBD1 (6 bases). Germline CDR1 reads SGHRS; CDR2 reads YFSETQ. The V gene lost 2 bases and the J gene lost 4 bases, with 13 bases spanning the gap. The CDR3 is 14 amino acids.

J is TRBJ1-2 and V is TRBV6-1; D is uncertain. Trimming took 6 bases from V and 6 from J, leaving 11 bases between them. This CDR3 has 12 residues. Germline assignment: CDR1 MNHNS and CDR2 SASEGT. The CDR3 sequence is CASSPILHGYTF. The CDR3, as DNA: TGTGCCAGCAGCCCAATATTACATGGCTACACCTTC.

The chain employs TRBV9 and TRBJ2-2; TRBD2 is a possible D gene (5 bases). Trimming stripped 2 bases from V and 4 bases from J, with 12 bases between. The CDR3 spans 15 residues. Per the germline V gene, CDR1 is SGDLS and CDR2 is YYNGEE. Written as DNA, the CDR3 is TGTGCCAGCAGCGTGGCCGGGATGATCACCGGGGAGCTGTTTTTT. Translating gives CASSVAGMITGELFF.

This CDR3 is CASSPPAGQGRTQYF. In DNA form, the CDR3 reads TGTGCCAGCAGCCCTCCAGCGGGACAGGGTAGGACCCAGTACTTC. The gene calls are TRBV11-2 and TRBJ2-5; 9 bases align to TRBD1. Trimming took 5 bases from V and 7 from J; bases not matched to a gene: 11. CDR3 size: 15 residues. The germline V gene encodes CDR1 SGHAT and CDR2 FQNNGV.

The CDR3 DNA follows: TGTGCCAGCAGTGAATTAGGGGATTTTTATTCGGCCCTCCACTTT. It yields the protein CASSELGDFYSALHF. V is TRBV6-1 and J is TRBJ1-6; D might be TRBD1 (5 bases). This CDR3 has 15 amino acids. V dropped 2 bases and J dropped 14 bases, with 19 bases sitting between them. Germline V gene lookup returns CDR1 MNHNS and CDR2 SASEGT.

V is TRBV19 and J is TRBJ2-1, with TRBD2 identical over 9 bases. The CDR3 runs to 19 residues. J lost 0 bases, V lost 6 bases, and 15 bases had no gene match. The V gene's germline CDR1 is LNHDA and CDR2 SQIVND (reference sequence). This CDR3 is CASRGGLAHVSSSYNEQFF. The CDR3 DNA follows: TGTGCCAGTAGGGGTGGACTAGCGCATGTATCGAGCTCCTACAATGAGCAGTTCTTC.

CDR3 residues: CASSIPGQGEETQYF. CDR3 nucleotide sequence: TGTGCCAGCAGTATTCCGGGACAGGGTGAAGAGACCCAGTACTTC. The chain has TRBV5-6 and TRBJ2-5; 9 bases align to TRBD1. The CDR3 length is 15 residues. Unmatched junction bases numbered 8, after V lost 5 bases and J lost 3 bases. Germline loops: CDR1 SGHDT, CDR2 YYEEEE.

This rearrangement joins TRBV29-1 to TRBJ2-1; 9 bases match TRBD1. V trimming: 7 bases; J trimming: 9 bases; junction bases outside the gene matches: 7. Germline CDR1 and CDR2: SQVTM and ANQGSEA. The CDR3 covers 12 residues. The CDR3: CSAGQGVGEQFF. The DNA for the CDR3 is TGCAGCGCGGGACAGGGAGTTGGTGAGCAGTTCTTC.

The CDR3 DNA reads as TGTGCCAGCAGTATAGACCGTTACTCCTACGAGCAGTACTTC. Translation: CASSIDRYSYEQYF. The chain employs TRBV6-1 and TRBJ2-7; D not certain. Germline V gene sequence: CDR1 MNHNS, CDR2 SASEGT. The ends were cut back, 5 bases at V and 0 bases at J, with 11 bases in the middle. This CDR3 is 14 amino acids long.

The J gene is TRBJ2-1, the V gene TRBV5-1, with 11 bases aligning to TRBD2. V gave up 6 bases and J gave up 3 bases; unmatched junction bases: 5. This CDR3 contains 15 residues. Per the germline V gene, CDR1 is SGHRS and CDR2 is YFSETQ. The CDR3 is CASTAGTSGYNEQFF. CDR3 sequence (DNA): TGCGCCAGCACGGCCGGGACTAGCGGCTACAATGAGCAGTTCTTC.

CDR3: CASSLGSGSTEQFF. DNA for the CDR3: TGTGCCAGCAGCTTGGGTAGCGGGAGCACTGAGCAGTTCTTC. The chain combines TRBV11-3 with TRBJ2-1, with 9 bases matching TRBD2. The germline gives CDR1 SGHNT, CDR2 YENEEA. The CDR3 is 14 amino acids. Losses at the gene ends were 3 bases for V and 9 bases for J; bases not matched to a gene: 6.

The chain combines TRBV18 with TRBJ1-2; D unclear. The CDR3 runs 11 residues. V dropped 6 bases and J dropped 8 bases, with 10 bases sitting between them. Germline CDR1 reads KGHSH; CDR2 reads LQKENI. CDR3: CASSGQVGYTF. CDR3 bases: TGTGCCAGCTCCGGGCAGGTGGGCTACACCTTC. The variable domain in full, with the rest retrieved from reference TRBV18 and TRBJ1-2, is NAGVMQNPRHLVRRRGQEARLRCSPMKGHSHVYWYRQLPEEGLKFMVYLQKENIIDESGMPKERFSAEFPKEGPSILRIQQVVRGDSAAYFCASSGQVGYTFGSGTRLTVV.

The genes are TRBV7-2 and TRBJ2-1, with 13 bases fitting TRBD2. Germline V lookup: CDR1 SGHTA, CDR2 FQGNSA. There are 19 residues in the CDR3. Trimming removed 5 bases from V and 3 bases from J; junction bases left unmatched: 13. Here the CDR3 reads CASSTPGLAGYLRYNEQFF. The CDR3 coding sequence is TGTGCCAGCAGCACTCCGGGACTAGCGGGATATCTTCGCTACAATGAGCAGTTCTTC.

The rearrangement joins TRBV29-1 to TRBJ2-5; D not certain. The CDR3 runs 12 residues. The V gene lost 7 bases and the J gene lost 4 bases, with 13 bases spanning the gap. Germline V gene lookup returns CDR1 SQVTM and CDR2 ANQGSEA. The DNA of the CDR3 is TGCAGCGCTATAGCCTTGGTAGAGACCCAGTACTTC. Residues: CSAIALVETQYF.

The chain carries TRBV29-1 and TRBJ2-1, with D perhaps TRBD2 (7 bases). Germline V gene sequence: CDR1 SQVTM, CDR2 ANQGSEA. Trimming cost V 4 bases and J 6 bases, with 16 bases left between them. The CDR3 has 14 amino acids. The DNA for the CDR3 is TGCAGCGTTGGCGGGGGCCTAACCCTCAATGAGCAGTTCTTC. This translates into CSVGGGLTLNEQFF.

The V and J genes are TRBV28 and TRBJ1-2; D call uncertain. V was pared by 5 bases and J by 8 bases, with 18 bases between. The germline gives CDR1 MDHEN, CDR2 SYDVKM. The CDR3 has 14 residues. CDR3 coding DNA: TGTGCCAGCAGTCCCCCGTCGCCGTCGCAGGGCTACACCTTC. Protein product: CASSPPSPSQGYTF.

The chain has TRBV10-3 and TRBJ1-5, with D possibly being TRBD1 (6 bases). This CDR3 comprises 14 residues. The germline V gene encodes CDR1 ENHRY and CDR2 SYGVKD. The germline V and J ends were trimmed by 6 bases and 1 base, with 10 bases remaining between them. For the CDR3, the DNA is TGTGCCATCAGCCGGACAGACAGCAATCAGCCCCAGCATTTT. This translates into CAISRTDSNQPQHF.

Regarding this clone: The junction shows a germline mismatch at one end, possibly a read error. The CDR3 DNA follows: TGTGCCGGCAGCCCACGGACAGGAGTGAACACCGGGGAGCTGTTTTTT. Translation: CAGSPRTGVNTGELFF. The rearrangement uses TRBV9 and TRBJ2-2, with 7 bases identical to TRBD1. Germline assignment: CDR1 SGDLS and CDR2 YYNGEE. The CDR3 extends over 16 amino acids.

The chain combines TRBV30 with TRBJ1-6; D remains unclear. Between the trimmed V and J ends, which lost 4 bases and 1 base, there was a span of 8 bases. This CDR3 has 14 residues. Per the germline V gene, CDR1 is GTSNPN and CDR2 is SVGIG (reference sequence). CDR3 sequence: CAWTEDSYNSPLHF. Written as DNA, the CDR3 is TGTGCCTGGACGGAGGATTCCTATAATTCACCCCTCCACTTT.

The chain recombines TRBV7-9 with TRBJ2-7, with TRBD2 matching over 13 bases. J gave up 6 bases and V 4 bases, and 9 bases lay outside the gene matches. This CDR3 has 16 residues. CDR1 SEHNR and CDR2 FQNEAQ come from the germline V gene (reference sequence). The CDR3 here is CASSSTSGGAAVEQYF. CDR3 sequence (DNA): TGTGCCAGCAGCTCCACTAGCGGGGGGGCCGCCGTCGAGCAGTACTTC.

The V and J genes are TRBV7-9 and TRBJ2-2; 8 bases agree with TRBD2. The ends lost 6 bases at V and 2 bases at J; junction bases unmatched: 17. This CDR3 comprises 19 residues. Per the germline V gene, CDR1 is SEHNR and CDR2 is FQNEAQ (reference sequence). Written as DNA, the CDR3 is TGTGCCAGCAGACCAAAAATCCGTGGTAGCGGGAAAAACACCGGGGAGCTGTTTTTT. Translating it yields CASRPKIRGSGKNTGELFF.

J is TRBJ1-2 and V is TRBV18; TRBD1 matches 9 bases. The trim removed 3 bases at V and 6 bases at J, leaving 8 bases unmatched. CDR1 KGHSH and CDR2 LQKENI come from the germline V gene. The CDR3 runs to 15 residues. CDR3 in amino acids: CASSPQTGGVHGYTF. CDR3 sequence (DNA): TGTGCCAGCTCACCGCAGACAGGGGGTGTCCATGGCTACACCTTC.

This chain links TRBV9 with TRBJ2-1; 8 bases line up with TRBD2. This CDR3 has 15 amino acids. V was pared by 5 bases and J by 3 bases, with 7 bases of the junction left unmatched. Germline V CDR1 and CDR2: SGDLS, YYNGEE. The CDR3 nucleotides are TGTGCCAGCAGTGAGAGCGGGGGTAACTACAATGAGCAGTTCTTC. Translation gives CASSESGGNYNEQFF. The complete variable domain, with remaining parts taken from reference TRBV9 and TRBJ2-1, reads DSGVTQTPKHLITATGQRVTLRCSPRSGDLSVYWYQQSLDQGLQFLIQYYNGEERAKGNILERFSAQQFPDLHSELNLSSLELGDSALYFCASSESGGNYNEQFFGPGTRLTVL.

This rearrangement joins TRBV10-2 to TRBJ2-3; 11 positions agree with TRBD2. V shed 4 bases, J shed 5 bases, and the junction held 11 bases outside the gene matches. CDR1 and CDR2 from the germline V gene are WSHSY and SAAADI. There are 17 residues in the CDR3. The CDR3 region is CASSVPGLAAQGDTQYF. The DNA for the CDR3 is TGCGCCAGCAGTGTTCCGGGACTAGCGGCCCAGGGAGATACGCAGTATTTT.

The J gene is TRBJ2-3, the V gene TRBV5-1; TRBD1 agrees at 11 bases. CDR1 SGHRS and CDR2 YFSETQ come from the germline V gene. Unmatched junction bases numbered 6, after V lost 4 bases and J lost 8 bases. This CDR3 is 14 amino acids long. The CDR3 sequence: CASSTGTGGFTQYF. CDR3 in DNA: TGCGCCAGCAGCACAGGGACAGGGGGTTTTACGCAGTATTTT.

V usage is TRBV5-1 and J usage is TRBJ2-3; TRBD1 agrees at 9 bases. Looked up from germline, CDR1 is SGHRS and CDR2 is YFSETQ. V dropped 4 bases and J dropped 3; count of bases not matched to a gene: 6. The CDR3 length is 15 residues. CDR3 bases: TGCGCCAGCAGCCCAATTGGACAGGGGACAGATACGCAGTATTTT. Amino acid sequence: CASSPIGQGTDTQYF.

This clone was seen a single time. J is TRBJ2-1 and V is TRBV9, with 10 bases fitting TRBD2. The J segment lost 10 bases and the V segment lost 4 bases, leaving 17 bases of the junction unmatched. The CDR3 loop spans 17 amino acids. CDR1 is SGDLS, CDR2 YYNGEE, per germline. The chain's CDR3 is CASSPSFQRGGLGEQFF. CDR3 nucleotide sequence: TGTGCCAGCAGCCCTTCCTTTCAGCGGGGGGGCCTAGGCGAGCAGTTCTTC.

This chain links TRBV6-5 with TRBJ1-4; possible D gene TRBD1, 6 bases. The V gene lost 2 bases and the J gene lost 1 base, with 8 bases spanning the gap. Germline CDR1 reads MNHEY; CDR2 reads SVGAGI. This CDR3 region has 15 residues. The CDR3 reads CASSYQGGTNEKLFF. The CDR3, as DNA: TGTGCCAGCAGTTACCAAGGGGGAACTAATGAAAAACTGTTTTTT.

Details on this clone: The same CDR3 arises from other DNA sequences in this sample as well. The chain uses TRBV6-6 and TRBJ2-3; D may be TRBD2 (5 bases). The V and J ends lost 6 bases and 4 bases respectively, with 8 bases between them. Germline-derived CDR1 and CDR2 are MNHNY and SVGAGI (reference sequence). The CDR3 runs 12 residues. The CDR3 coding sequence is TGTGCCAGCAGCTTTAGCGCAGATACGCAGTATTTT. Translating gives CASSFSADTQYF.